Below, 15 T cell receptor beta chains from the same sample are listed, as sequenced in a study of metastatic and nonmetastatic thyroid tumors. MiXCR was used by TCRdb to re-call the PCR reads. The profile covers some 31,000 clones, with about a sixth appearing a single time and roughly 7% taken by the ten largest. No treatment had been given to any patient before thyroid surgery. Sequencing was performed on blood. The receptors were sampled from a female donor with papillary thyroid cancer or a benign thyroid nodule (not recorded which). Some clones in this sample may be carry-over from other donors' samples.

V gene TRBV20-1 combines with J gene TRBJ2-3, with 7 bases aligning to TRBD2. V lost 3 bases and J lost 2; bases outside the gene matches: 11. The CDR3 totals 16 residues. Germline loops: CDR1 DFQATT, CDR2 SNEGSKA (reference sequence). The CDR3 spells CSARADSSGDTDTQYF. The CDR3 region has the DNA TGCAGTGCTAGGGCGGATTCTAGCGGAGACACAGATACGCAGTATTTT.

This clone was recorded at least ten times. V usage is TRBV30 and J usage is TRBJ1-2; D is possibly TRBD1 (6 bases). The CDR3 length is 16 residues. V was trimmed by 2 bases and J by 7 bases, leaving 23 bases between them. From germline, CDR1 is GTSNPN and CDR2 SVGIG (reference sequence). This chain's CDR3 is CAWSPPRGFRGLGYTF. The CDR3 bases are TGTGCCTGGAGTCCCCCCCGGGGTTTCCGGGGGCTTGGCTACACCTTC. Supplemented by reference TRBV30 and TRBJ1-2, the full variable domain reads SQTIHQWPATLVQPVGSPLSLECTVEGTSNPNLYWYRQAAGRGLQLLFYSVGIGQISSEVPQNLSASRPQDRQFILSSKKLLLSDSGFYLCAWSPPRGFRGLGYTFGSGTRLTVV.

This clone was observed at least ten times. The gene calls are TRBV3-1 and TRBJ2-7; D uncertain. Germline V CDR1 and CDR2: LGHDT, YNNKEL (reference sequence). Trimming pared 0 bases from V and 4 bases from J, leaving 4 bases between. The CDR3 sequence is 12 residues long. In nucleotides, the CDR3 is TGTGCCAGCAGCCAAGAAGGGTACGAGCAGTACTTC. Translated: CASSQEGYEQYF.

The sample holds many counts of this clone. This rearrangement joins TRBV4-3 to TRBJ2-7; 10 bases agree with TRBD2. J was trimmed by 3 bases and V by 0 bases; bases with no gene match: 8. The CDR3 has 17 residues. Germline assignment: CDR1 LGHNA and CDR2 YSLEER. The DNA for the CDR3 is TGCGCCAGCAGCCAAGAAAGGGGGTCTAGCGGGAGCTACGAGCAGTACTTC. This sequence encodes CASSQERGSSGSYEQYF.

This clone was seen many times. This rearrangement joins TRBV11-1 to TRBJ2-2; 9 nucleotides agree with TRBD1. The CDR3 has 16 amino acids. Trimming cost V 5 bases and J 0 bases; bases outside gene matches: 4. Germline V gene sequence: CDR1 SGHAT, CDR2 FQDESV (reference sequence). The CDR3 sequence: CASSRGQGSNTGELFF. The CDR3 bases are TGTGCCAGCAGCAGGGGACAGGGATCGAACACCGGGGAGCTGTTTTTT. The entire variable domain, with the rest obtained from reference TRBV11-1 and TRBJ2-2, is as follows: EAEVAQSPRYKITEKSQAVAFWCDPISGHATLYWYRQILGQGPELLVQFQDESVVDDSQLPKDRFSAERLKGVDSTLKIQPAELGDSAMYLCASSRGQGSNTGELFFGEGSRLTVL.

This clone was seen many times. V and J are TRBV7-9 and TRBJ1-2, with 10 bases fitting TRBD1. V shed 5 bases, J shed 7 bases, and the junction held 7 bases outside the gene matches. CDR1 is SEHNR and CDR2 is FQNEAQ in the germline V gene (reference sequence). There are 14 residues in the CDR3. In DNA, the CDR3 is TGTGCCAGCAGCCACCAGACAGGGGGCTTTGGCTACACCTTC. It translates to CASSHQTGGFGYTF.

Concerning this clone itself: A read error may be the cause here, since a much bigger clone is one base away. This same CDR3 is encoded by further DNA sequences in the sample. The chain uses TRBV9 and TRBJ1-5; 7 bases agree with TRBD1. Germline V CDR1 and CDR2: SGDLS, YYNGEE. The CDR3 totals 16 residues. The CDR3 reads CASSAGGQSVNQPQHF. DNA of the CDR3: TGTGCCAGCAGCGCCGGGGGACAGTCCGTCAATCAGCCCCAACATTTT.

This clone was seen ten or more times. The chain recombines TRBV30 with TRBJ2-5; D is perhaps TRBD1 or TRBD2 (5 bases each). The CDR3 is 15 residues long. Per germline, CDR1 GTSNPN and CDR2 SVGIG (reference sequence). The V end lost 5 bases, the J end lost 4 bases, and 20 bases lay between the germline ends. This CDR3 reads CAWGAPGSRRETQYF. Written as DNA, the CDR3 is TGTGCCTGGGGGGCGCCGGGAAGCCGGCGAGAGACCCAGTACTTC.

The gene calls are TRBV7-9 and TRBJ2-7; D is unresolved. V shed 2 bases and J shed 3 bases, with 5 bases lying between them. CDR3 length: 12 amino acids. Germline V gene data show CDR1 as SEHNR and CDR2 as FQNEAQ (reference sequence). The CDR3 spells CASSLPFYEQYF. CDR3 nucleotides: TGTGCCAGCAGCTTACCCTTCTACGAGCAGTACTTC.

This clone was recorded at least ten times. The chain is built from TRBV29-1 and TRBJ1-1; a possible D gene is TRBD1 (5 bases). Trimming shortened V by 5 bases and J by 3 bases, and 16 bases separated the two germline ends. The CDR3 loop spans 14 amino acids. Looked up from germline, CDR1 is SQVTM and CDR2 is ANQGSEA. The CDR3 bases are TGCAGCGTTCGATCCAACGCCAGGGACACTGAAGCTTTCTTT. Protein: CSVRSNARDTEAFF.

This clone was detected ten times or more. The chain has TRBV5-6 and TRBJ2-7; no definite D call. Germline V gene data show CDR1 as SGHDT and CDR2 as YYEEEE. This CDR3 has 14 amino acids. V lost 1 base and J lost 6, with 14 bases in between. The CDR3 sequence: CASSLTWVNGEQYF. The CDR3 nucleotides are TGTGCCAGCAGCTTGACCTGGGTCAACGGCGAGCAGTACTTC.

This clone showed up many times. This chain uses TRBV19 with TRBJ2-6, with D unresolved. Germline V gene data show CDR1 as LNHDA and CDR2 as SQIVND (reference sequence). The CDR3 runs 14 residues. V was shortened by 5 bases and J by 4 bases, with 9 bases between the two germline ends. Here the CDR3 DNA reads TGTGCCAGTAGTCCGGGTGCCGGGGCCAACGTCCTGACTTTC. As protein: CASSPGAGANVLTF.

By share, this clone ranks as medium-sized. The V call is TRBV6-2 or TRBV6-3, the J call TRBJ2-7, with 8 bases that match TRBD1. The junction had 7 bases not matched to a gene; V was cut back by 2 bases and J by 4 bases. The CDR3 totals 15 residues. Germline values: CDR1 MNHEY, CDR2 SVGEGT. CDR3 sequence reads: CASSYPDRARYEQYF. CDR3 nucleotides: TGTGCCAGCAGTTACCCGGACAGGGCACGGTACGAGCAGTACTTC.

Note on this clone: Other DNA sequences from this sample encode an identical CDR3 as well. The chain joins TRBV24-1 to TRBJ2-2; TRBD1 matches 8 bases. Germline V gene lookup returns CDR1 KGHDR and CDR2 SFDVKD. The CDR3 loop spans 13 amino acids. V lost 5 bases to trimming and J lost 9 bases; unmatched junction nucleotides: 4. CDR3 sequence (DNA): TGTGCCACCAGTGGGAGACAGGGGCGGGAGCTGTTTTTT. It codes for CATSGRQGRELFF.

This clone was counted only a few times. For the CDR3, the DNA is TGCGCCAGCAGTAGAGGGAGAGAGGTCAATGAGCAGTTCTTC. Amino acids: CASSRGREVNEQFF. The genes are TRBV10-1 and TRBJ2-1; a weak D match, TRBD2 (5 bases). The CDR3 totals 14 residues. Germline CDR1 and CDR2: WNHNN and SYGVQD (reference sequence). V was shortened by 5 bases and J by 6 bases, with 14 bases between the two germline ends.